The 25 T cell receptor beta chains listed next were all sequenced from one sample in a study of T cell changes during pregnancy in multiple sclerosis. Sequenced by immunoSEQ multiplex PCR; TCRdb stores in-frame clones only, minus some. This table has tens of thousands of clones, 75% to 95% appearing once. Specimen: CD8+ T cells from peripheral blood mononuclear cells, collected in the second trimester of pregnancy. The receptors were gathered from a female donor with multiple sclerosis, enrolled in a pregnancy study.

The J gene is TRBJ2-1, the V gene TRBV9, with TRBD2 as a possible D gene (7 bases). V lost 0 bases, J lost 7 bases, and 14 bases lay in between. CDR1 and CDR2 (germline): SGDLS, YYNGEE. The CDR3 consists of 15 residues. The CDR3: CASSVGGGTINEQFF. CDR3 DNA: TGTGCCAGCAGCGTAGGAGGGGGGACTATAAATGAGCAGTTCTTC.

The chain links TRBV9 to TRBJ2-7; D is uncertain. Germline V gene data show CDR1 as SGDLS and CDR2 as YYNGEE. V shed 4 bases and J shed 2 bases, with 13 bases lying between them. The CDR3 is 14 residues long. The CDR3 region has the DNA TGTGCCAGCAGCCCAAGACTGAATACCTACGAGCAGTACTTC. Translating it yields CASSPRLNTYEQYF.

The genes are TRBV7-9 and TRBJ1-3; possibly TRBD1 for D (5 bases). V lost 4 bases and J lost 0, with 16 bases in between. In germline, CDR1 is SEHNR, CDR2 FQNEAQ (reference sequence). The CDR3 contains 17 residues. The CDR3 here is CASSYRQPSYSGNTIYF. Written as DNA, the CDR3 is TGTGCCAGCAGCTACCGACAGCCTTCTTACTCTGGAAACACCATATATTTT.

The chain carries TRBV5-4 and TRBJ2-7; perhaps TRBD2 as D (6 bases). CDR1 SGHNT and CDR2 YYREEE come from the germline V gene (reference sequence). This CDR3 has 15 residues. Trimming took 4 bases from V and 2 from J, leaving 16 bases between them. CDR3 region: CASSPTGTSTYEQYF. The DNA for the CDR3 is TGTGCCAGCAGCCCCACCGGGACTTCGACCTACGAGCAGTACTTC.

The chain has TRBV6-1 and TRBJ1-5; possibly TRBD1 for D (5 bases). CDR1 and CDR2 from the germline V gene are MNHNS and SASEGT. The CDR3 has 14 residues. Trimming removed 5 bases at V and 4 bases at J, with 12 bases between. This CDR3 reads CASSRGFENQPQHF. The CDR3 DNA is TGTGCCAGCAGTCGGGGGTTCGAGAATCAGCCCCAGCATTTT.

The gene calls are TRBV7-9 and TRBJ2-5, with D maybe TRBD2 (5 bases). With 0 bases removed from V and 2 bases from J, the gap between germline ends came to 10 bases. There are 15 residues in the CDR3. CDR1 and CDR2 (germline): SEHNR, FQNEAQ (reference sequence). CDR3 in amino acids: CASSLAPRRQETQYF. Written as DNA, the CDR3 is TGTGCCAGCAGCTTAGCCCCAAGGAGGCAAGAGACCCAGTACTTC.

The chain couples TRBV10-1 to TRBJ1-1; no clear D. CDR3 length: 15 amino acids. Germline loops: CDR1 WNHNN, CDR2 SYGVQD (reference sequence). V lost 6 bases to trimming and J lost 0 bases, with 14 bases between them. CDR3 sequence reads: CASRFPLQMNTEAFF. CDR3 nucleotide sequence: TGCGCCAGCAGATTCCCGTTACAGATGAACACTGAAGCTTTCTTT.

This chain connects TRBV5-8 to TRBJ2-1, with 12 bases fitting TRBD2. Germline V lookup: CDR1 SGHTS, CDR2 YDEGEE. This CDR3 comprises 16 residues. Trimming removed 3 bases from V and 8 bases from J; junction bases left unmatched: 9. The DNA for the CDR3 is TGTGCCAGCAGCTCGCTGACTAGCGGGAGCGTAGATGAGCAGTTCTTC. This translates into CASSSLTSGSVDEQFF.

The chain combines TRBV6-1 with TRBJ2-5; 7 nucleotides agree with TRBD1. The V and J ends lost 4 bases and 3 bases, in that order; junction bases with no gene match: 8. This CDR3 has 15 residues. Germline loops: CDR1 MNHNS, CDR2 SASEGT. As DNA, the CDR3 is TGTGCCAGCAGTGCTCCTAGGGGGCGGGAAGAGACCCAGTACTTC. It specifies CASSAPRGREETQYF.

The V gene is TRBV13, the J gene TRBJ2-1; TRBD2 might be the D (6 bases). V lost 5 bases to trimming and J lost 6 bases, with 14 bases between them. The germline gives CDR1 PRHDT, CDR2 FYEKMQ (reference sequence). The CDR3 loop spans 14 amino acids. The CDR3 here is CASSGSGTVNEQFF. CDR3 nucleotides: TGTGCCAGCAGCGGGTCCGGGACTGTCAATGAGCAGTTCTTC.

This chain joins TRBV12-5 and TRBJ1-4; 7 positions match TRBD1. Per germline, CDR1 LGHNT and CDR2 FRNRAP. J gave up 13 bases and V 1 base, and 9 bases lay outside the gene matches. This CDR3 is 14 amino acids long. The CDR3 DNA reads as TGTGCTAGTGGTTTGGGGCAAAATCGGGACAGACTGTTTTTT. Protein product: CASGLGQNRDRLFF. The full variable domain, in which reference TRBV12-5 and TRBJ1-4 provide the parts outside the CDR3, is DARVTQTPRHKVTEMGQEVTMRCQPILGHNTVFWYRQTMMQGLELLAYFRNRAPLDDSGMPKDRFSAEMPDATLATLKIQPSEPRDSAVYFCASGLGQNRDRLFFGSGTQLSVL.

The rearrangement uses TRBV14 and TRBJ2-7, with D perhaps TRBD2 (7 bases). CDR1 SGHDN and CDR2 FVKESK come from the germline V gene. The ends were cut back, 2 bases at V and 4 bases at J, with 12 bases in the middle. CDR3 length: 14 residues. CDR3 DNA sequence: TGTGCCAGCAGCCAAAGGGGGGGGGTGTACGAGCAGTACTTC. This gives the protein CASSQRGGVYEQYF.

J is TRBJ2-7 and V is TRBV25-1; TRBD1 might be the D (6 bases). The CDR3 has 14 residues. Trimming left V 6 bases short and J 3 bases short, with 15 bases between. Per the germline V gene, CDR1 is MGHDK and CDR2 is SYGVNS. The CDR3 sequence: CASRGTTGDYEQYF. The CDR3, as DNA: TGTGCCAGCAGAGGGACGACAGGAGACTACGAGCAGTACTTC.

The genes are TRBV9 and TRBJ2-3; perhaps TRBD2 as D (7 bases). V gave up 5 bases and J gave up 2 bases, with 18 bases separating them. The CDR3 contains 16 residues. Germline V gene sequence: CDR1 SGDLS, CDR2 YYNGEE. The CDR3 spells CASREGGGGTTDTQYF. The CDR3 coding sequence is TGTGCCAGCAGGGAAGGGGGGGGAGGTACCACAGATACGCAGTATTTT.

This chain connects TRBV13 to TRBJ1-6, with D unresolved. The CDR3 has 16 amino acids. V lost 4 bases and J 0 bases, leaving 10 bases between the germline ends. Germline V gene sequence: CDR1 PRHDT, CDR2 FYEKMQ (reference sequence). This chain's CDR3 is CASSSFLSSYNSPLHF. In nucleotides, the CDR3 is TGTGCCAGCAGCTCTTTTTTGAGCTCCTATAATTCACCCCTCCACTTT. The whole variable domain, remainder taken from reference TRBV13 and TRBJ1-6, is AAGVIQSPRHLIKEKRETATLKCYPIPRHDTVYWYQQGPGQDPQFLISFYEKMQSDKGSIPDRFSAQQFSDYHSELNMSSLELGDSALYFCASSSFLSSYNSPLHFGNGTRLTVT.

V gene TRBV29-1 combines with J gene TRBJ1-1; perhaps TRBD1 as D (5 bases). This CDR3 has 16 amino acids. Germline lookup yields CDR1 SQVTM and CDR2 ANQGSEA. Trimming removed 7 bases from V and 0 bases from J, with 21 bases in between. The DNA for the CDR3 is TGCAGCGCCCCGACTCTTGCGGCAGGGATGAACACTGAAGCTTTCTTT. It yields the protein CSAPTLAAGMNTEAFF.

The rearrangement uses TRBV11-2 and TRBJ2-5, with 10 bases lining up with TRBD1. Germline V CDR1 and CDR2: SGHAT, FQNNGV. Trimming removed 4 bases from V and 1 base from J; junction bases left unmatched: 6. This CDR3 comprises 16 residues. The CDR3 sequence: CASSSRWTGGQETQYF. In DNA form, the CDR3 reads TGTGCCAGCAGCTCTAGGTGGACAGGGGGCCAAGAGACCCAGTACTTC. Together with reference TRBV11-2 and TRBJ2-5, the CDR3 gives the full variable domain: EAGVAQSPRYKIIEKRQSVAFWCNPISGHATLYWYQQILGQGPKLLIQFQNNGVVDDSQLPKDRFSAERLKGVDSTLKIQPAKLEDSAVYLCASSSRWTGGQETQYFGPGTRLLVL.

This chain joins TRBV5-1 and TRBJ2-3; a weak D match, TRBD2 (6 bases). The germline gives CDR1 SGHRS, CDR2 YFSETQ. Trimming removed 6 bases at V and 4 bases at J, with 12 bases between. This CDR3 has 13 residues. Here the CDR3 reads CASTNGGPDTQYF. The CDR3 coding sequence is TGCGCCAGCACCAACGGAGGGCCAGATACGCAGTATTTT. The full variable domain, rest sourced from reference TRBV5-1 and TRBJ2-3, is KAGVTQTPRYLIKTRGQQVTLSCSPISGHRSVSWYQQTPGQGLQFLFEYFSETQRNKGNFPGRFSGRQFSNSRSEMNVSTLELGDSALYLCASTNGGPDTQYFGPGTRLTVL.

The chain joins TRBV4-2 to TRBJ2-4, with a possible D match to TRBD1 (6 bases). Germline loops: CDR1 LGHNA, CDR2 YNFKEQ. This CDR3 is 15 amino acids long. V lost 0 bases and J 5 bases, leaving 11 bases between the germline ends. Here the CDR3 DNA reads TGTGCCAGCAGCCAAGAGAACAGGGACGAAAACATTCAGTACTTC. It yields the protein CASSQENRDENIQYF.

V is TRBV16 and J is TRBJ2-1, with D perhaps TRBD2 (5 bases). Deletions cut 6 bases from V and 4 bases from J, with 13 bases between. Germline V gene data show CDR1 as KGHSY and CDR2 as FQNENV. The CDR3 has 14 residues. The DNA for the CDR3 is TGTGCCAGCAGTAAAACCTCGGGGTACAATGAGCAGTTCTTC. Amino acid sequence: CASSKTSGYNEQFF.

This clone was observed once. The CDR3, as DNA: TGTGCCAGCAGCATCTGGACAGGGGTGGGGGAGACCCAGTACTTC. Residues: CASSIWTGVGETQYF. The chain employs TRBV5-4 and TRBJ2-5; 9 bases are shared with TRBD1. Germline V gene sequence: CDR1 SGHNT, CDR2 YYREEE (reference sequence). Losses at the gene ends were 4 bases for V and 5 bases for J; bases not matched to a gene: 9. The CDR3 is 15 amino acids.

V is TRBV7-9 and J is TRBJ1-4, with TRBD1 matching over 7 bases. This CDR3 has 14 residues. Looked up from germline, CDR1 is SEHNR and CDR2 is FQNEAQ (reference sequence). After removal of 6 bases from V and 14 bases from J, the junction contained 15 bases not matched to a gene. This chain's CDR3 is CASSSGGFPLRLFF. CDR3 nucleotide sequence: TGTGCCAGCAGTTCAGGGGGTTTTCCCTTAAGGCTGTTTTTT.

About this clone: The junction departs from the called germline gene at one end, perhaps through a read error. The chain combines TRBV6-6 with TRBJ2-3; 8 bases align to TRBD2. Germline V gene data show CDR1 as MNHNY and CDR2 as SVGAGI (reference sequence). CDR3 length equals 13 residues. The CDR3 reads CASRKGLRGGRDF. The CDR3 DNA follows: TGTGCCAGCAGGAAAGGTCTCCGGGGGGGGCGGGATTTT.

Only one count was recorded for this clone. The chain combines TRBV6-1 with TRBJ1-1; D uncertain. V was cut by 7 bases and J by 4 bases, with 10 bases left in between. The CDR3 consists of 12 residues. Germline-derived CDR1 and CDR2 are MNHNS and SASEGT. The DNA of the CDR3 is TGTGCCAGCACCGACGGGATCACTGAAGCTTTCTTT. Protein sequence: CASTDGITEAFF.

V gene TRBV14 combines with J gene TRBJ2-3; 7 bases are a match to TRBD2. Germline V lookup: CDR1 SGHDN, CDR2 FVKESK. CDR3 length: 15 amino acids. Trimming took 1 base from V and 3 from J; bases not matched to a gene: 4. CDR3 nucleotides: TGTGCCAGCAGCCAAGCTGAGCGGGGAACAGATACGCAGTATTTT. Residues: CASSQAERGTDTQYF.